What follows is one T cell receptor (beta chain) and its context. What it binds is not known. The source of the sample is a study of cytomegalovirus exposure and HLA in healthy donors. Study information: Among over 350 genotyped donors, approximately 80% fell in the Caucasian-associated ancestry cluster. Findings and caveats of the study: Later, an analysis found that common viral pathogens appeared to be linked with several of the most significant clusters. Later on, an analysis showed TCR association rates differing by HLA locus, with DRB1 the most and HLA-C the fewest.

The CDR3 has 14 residues. V lost 10 bases and J 8 bases, leaving 21 bases between the germline ends. The PCR ran on 60 Vbeta and 13 Jbeta primers. The protocol was immunoSEQ multiplex PCR, while the TCRdb copy is restricted to in-frame clones and leaves out a portion. This table holds fewer than 250,000 clones, around 77% found once. The J gene is TRBJ1-3, the V gene TRBV6-7; D is possibly TRBD1 (5 bases). TRBV6-7 is sorted into the ORF group, with uncertain function. Source material: PBMCs. The TCR comes from a young woman in good health and CMV-seronegative. The CDR3 is CATYQGPLFYTIYF. DNA of the CDR3: TGTGCCACCTACCAGGGTCCCCTCTTCTACACCATATATTTT.